One sample yielded the 21 T cell receptor beta chains listed below, sequenced in a study of T cells after yellow fever vaccination. TCRdb reanalysed the 5' RACE reads using MiXCR and keeps one entry per CDR3 protein. The table shows 120,000 or so distinct CDR3 sequences, with 7.2% occurring only once. The material was CD4+ T cells sorted from PBMCs, obtained around 45 days after the first yellow fever vaccination. These TCRs come from a young man who received the YFV17D yellow fever vaccine.

This clonotype was seen many times. The chain has TRBV20-1 and TRBJ2-1; 11 bases agree with TRBD2. The CDR3 has 16 residues. Germline lookup yields CDR1 DFQATT and CDR2 SNEGSKA (reference sequence). Germline trimming cut 0 bases from V and 3 bases from J; bases unmatched to any gene: 4. In DNA form, the CDR3 reads TGCAGTGCTAGAGATCCACTAGCGGGGGACTACAATGAGCAGTTCTTC. Encoded protein: CSARDPLAGDYNEQFF.

J is TRBJ1-3 and V is TRBV25-1; 7 bases are shared with TRBD1. The CDR3 is 14 amino acids. With 6 bases clipped from V and 0 bases from J, the junction kept 2 bases outside the gene matches. Germline V CDR1 and CDR2: MGHDK, SYGVNS. CDR3 in DNA: TGTGCCAGCAGGGACAGGAGCTCTGGAAACACCATATATTTT. Protein product: CASRDRSSGNTIYF. Combining the CDR3 with reference TRBV25-1 and TRBJ1-3 gives the whole variable domain EADIYQTPRYLVIGTGKKITLECSQTMGHDKMYWYQQDPGMELHLIHYSYGVNSTEKGDLSSESTVSRIRTEHFPLTLESARPSHTSQYLCASRDRSSGNTIYFGEGSWLTVV.

Ten or more counts support this clonotype. The rearrangement links TRBV10-3 to TRBJ1-4; 9 nucleotides align to TRBD1. Trimming at V came to 11 bases and at J to 5 bases, leaving 6 bases not matched to a gene. The CDR3 extends over 13 amino acids. The V gene's germline CDR1 is ENHRY and CDR2 SYGVKD. The CDR3 sequence: CAARTGENEKLFF. As DNA, the CDR3 is TGTGCCGCCCGGACAGGGGAAAATGAAAAACTGTTTTTT.

There are many counts of this clonotype. This chain links TRBV3-1 with TRBJ2-1; D is unresolved. Germline CDR1 and CDR2: LGHDT and YNNKEL (reference sequence). There are 14 residues in the CDR3. V was clipped by 1 base and J by 10 bases, with 14 bases between them. The CDR3 here is CASSQALLDPEQFF. CDR3 sequence (DNA): TGTGCCAGCAGCCAAGCCCTTTTAGACCCGGAGCAGTTCTTC.

This clonotype appeared a few times. The chain couples TRBV19 to TRBJ2-1, with D unresolved. Trimming took off 1 base at V and 6 bases at J, with 10 bases between the two ends. CDR1 LNHDA and CDR2 SQIVND come from the germline V gene (reference sequence). The CDR3 runs 14 residues. CDR3 nucleotide sequence: TGTGCCAGTAGTATAGTATCGGTGGGCAATGAGCAGTTCTTC. Amino acids: CASSIVSVGNEQFF.

This clonotype was counted ten times or more. This rearrangement joins TRBV4-3 to TRBJ1-4; 10 bases align to TRBD1. The CDR3 covers 18 residues. J was trimmed by 5 bases and V by 0 bases; bases with no gene match: 9. Germline CDR1 LGHNA, CDR2 YSLEER. In DNA form, the CDR3 reads TGCGCCAGCAGCCAAGAAGCTACCTGGACAGGGGGAAATGAAAAACTGTTTTTT. Protein: CASSQEATWTGGNEKLFF.

This clonotype was detected ten times or more. The gene calls are TRBV7-2 and TRBJ2-3; TRBD1 is a possible D gene (5 bases). Germline-derived CDR1 and CDR2 are SGHTA and FQGNSA. Trimming removed 0 bases at V and 4 bases at J, with 8 bases between. The CDR3 contains 14 residues. CDR3 sequence: CASSLALTADTQYF. DNA for the CDR3: TGTGCCAGCAGCTTAGCCTTGACAGCAGATACGCAGTATTTT.

This clonotype was counted at least ten times. The genes are TRBV10-3 and TRBJ2-1, with a possible D match to TRBD2 (5 bases). The CDR3 runs 13 residues. V was trimmed by 0 bases and J by 13 bases, leaving 13 bases between them. The germline V gene encodes CDR1 ENHRY and CDR2 SYGVKD. This CDR3 is CAISESGPGYQFF. CDR3 coding DNA: TGTGCCATCAGTGAGTCGGGTCCGGGATACCAGTTCTTC.

This clonotype was observed many times. This sequence joins TRBV20-1 and TRBJ1-1; D unclear. This CDR3 is 12 amino acids long. The ends were cut back, 7 bases at V and 7 bases at J, with 16 bases in the middle. Germline CDR1 is DFQATT and CDR2 is SNEGSKA (reference sequence). The CDR3 protein is CSGNTVNGEAFF. In DNA form, the CDR3 reads TGCAGTGGCAACACAGTCAATGGTGAAGCTTTCTTT.

This clonotype was counted ten times or more. The chain combines TRBV28 with TRBJ1-1; D gene ambiguous. Germline-derived CDR1 and CDR2 are MDHEN and SYDVKM. This CDR3 has 12 amino acids. CDR3 DNA sequence: TGTGGAACCTCCCTTAGTGACACTGAAGCTTTCTTT. It yields the protein CGTSLSDTEAFF.

The table lists this clonotype with many counts. The V gene is TRBV6-5, the J gene TRBJ1-1; TRBD1 is a possible D gene (5 bases). The V gene lost 0 bases and the J gene lost 4 bases, with 18 bases spanning the gap. CDR1 is MNHEY and CDR2 is SVGAGI in the germline V gene. CDR3 length: 17 amino acids. The CDR3 loop reads CASSYSRWPGKGTEAFF. The CDR3, as DNA: TGTGCCAGCAGTTACTCGAGGTGGCCAGGGAAGGGCACTGAAGCTTTCTTT.

This clonotype was observed at least ten times. The V and J genes are TRBV7-2 and TRBJ1-4, with TRBD1 matching over 7 bases. Germline assignment: CDR1 SGHTA and CDR2 FQGNSA. The CDR3 extends over 14 amino acids. J lost 8 bases, V lost 6 bases, and 9 bases had no gene match. CDR3 region: CASRLRGLEEKLFF. CDR3 in DNA: TGTGCCAGCAGACTAAGGGGGCTTGAAGAAAAACTGTTTTTT.

This clonotype rates as medium-sized. The chain links TRBV5-1 to TRBJ1-1; D not resolved. V dropped 5 bases and J dropped 1 base, with 12 bases sitting between them. The length of the CDR3 is 14 residues. CDR1 is SGHRS and CDR2 is YFSETQ in the germline V gene. The CDR3 DNA reads as TGCGCCAGCAGGCTTGGTGGGGAGAACACTGAAGCTTTCTTT. The encoded protein is CASRLGGENTEAFF.

This clonotype has a count of ten or more. This rearrangement joins TRBV6-5 to TRBJ1-5; perhaps TRBD1 as D (5 bases). This CDR3 has 15 residues. Trimming shortened V by 4 bases and J by 7 bases, and 17 bases separated the two germline ends. Germline V gene lookup returns CDR1 MNHEY and CDR2 SVGAGI. DNA for the CDR3: TGTGCCAGCAGTTTAACCAGTCAGGGCAGACAGCCCCAGCATTTT. This sequence encodes CASSLTSQGRQPQHF.

This clonotype was counted many times. CDR3 loop: CSAPTTSGSTDTQYF. CDR3 in DNA: TGCAGTGCCCCGACTACTAGCGGGAGCACAGATACGCAGTATTTT. The rearrangement joins TRBV20-1 to TRBJ2-3, with 9 bases matching TRBD2. The trim removed 6 bases at V and 0 bases at J, leaving 7 bases unmatched. The CDR3 has 15 amino acids. The germline gives CDR1 DFQATT, CDR2 SNEGSKA (reference sequence).

This clonotype was seen a few times. This chain connects TRBV6-2 or TRBV6-3 to TRBJ1-1; D is perhaps TRBD1 (5 bases). The length of the CDR3 is 17 residues. With 1 base removed from V and 4 bases from J, the gap between germline ends came to 19 bases. In germline, CDR1 is MNHEY, CDR2 SVGEGT. In DNA form, the CDR3 reads TGTGCCAGCAGTTACTTCCTAACAGGTAGATACGTCACTGAAGCTTTCTTT. This sequence encodes CASSYFLTGRYVTEAFF.

At least ten counts were recorded for this clonotype. The chain combines TRBV20-1 with TRBJ2-5; possibly TRBD2 for D (5 bases). The CDR3 consists of 12 residues. V lost 3 bases, J lost 2 bases, and 7 bases lay in between. Germline-derived CDR1 and CDR2 are DFQATT and SNEGSKA (reference sequence). CDR3 nucleotides: TGCAGTGCTAGCAGCGGACAAGAGACCCAGTACTTC. Protein sequence: CSASSGQETQYF.

In its sample, this clonotype was seen many times. The rearrangement uses TRBV6-2 or TRBV6-3 and TRBJ2-1; D is possibly TRBD1 (5 bases). The germline V and J ends were trimmed by 10 bases and 4 bases, with 14 bases remaining between them. CDR1 is MNHEY, CDR2 SVGEGT, per germline. The CDR3 sequence is 13 residues long. The CDR3: CATLRDQYNEQFF. The CDR3 DNA sequence: TGTGCCACCCTCAGGGATCAGTACAATGAGCAGTTCTTC.

This clonotype has ten or more counts. The chain is built from TRBV5-1 and TRBJ2-6; D unclear. V was pared by 1 base and J by 0 bases, with 5 bases between. The CDR3 loop spans 15 amino acids. Per germline, CDR1 SGHRS and CDR2 YFSETQ. The CDR3 region is CASSLSPSGANVLTF. For the CDR3, the DNA is TGCGCCAGCAGCTTGAGTCCCTCTGGGGCCAACGTCCTGACTTTC.

This clonotype has ten or more counts. The CDR3 sequence is CSAMRGSTDTQYF. CDR3 nucleotide sequence: TGCAGTGCTATGCGGGGGAGCACAGATACGCAGTATTTT. This sequence joins TRBV20-1 and TRBJ2-3; 7 bases match TRBD2. With V trimmed by 4 bases and J by 0 bases, 1 base remained unmatched. Germline V lookup: CDR1 DFQATT, CDR2 SNEGSKA (reference sequence). The CDR3 runs 13 residues.

This clonotype was seen repeatedly, ten times or more. This sequence joins TRBV13 and TRBJ1-2, with D uncertain. This CDR3 is 16 amino acids long. Germline lookup yields CDR1 PRHDT and CDR2 FYEKMQ (reference sequence). V lost 0 bases, J lost 7 bases, and 18 bases lay in between. CDR3 loop: CASSLGLRAPKPGYTF. The CDR3 nucleotides read TGTGCCAGCAGCTTAGGCCTACGGGCGCCAAAACCTGGCTACACCTTC.